This is a list of T cell receptor beta chains from one sample in a study of control samples from healthy donors and cancer patients. Sequencing was performed with immunoSEQ multiplex PCR; in TCRdb, only in-frame clones are kept and a portion is missing. Of fewer than 70,000 clones in the sample, about nine tenths were seen once. Sequencing was carried out using PBMCs. These receptors all come from a man aged 55-75 years with head and neck cancer. Each CDR3 is given with its conserved first and last residue. The order of the fields is D gene, V gene, clone size, CDR3 length, J gene, CDR3 DNA, CDR3 protein. The D gene is left open where the match is weak. Rows may omit the clone size; those that give it use once, few, many or a size class.

D: NA; V: TRBV6-2/TRBV6-3; size: NA; length: 15; J: TRBJ2-2; DNA: TGTGCCAGCAGTTATAATCAGGGGGGCACCGGGGAGCTGTTTTTT; CDR3: CASSYNQGGTGELFF
D: NA; V: TRBV11-2; size: NA; length: 17; J: TRBJ2-5; DNA: TGTGCCAGCAGCTTAGCCCCACCTGGGCGGGGAAAAGAGACCCAGTACTTC; CDR3: CASSLAPPGRGKETQYF
D: TRBD2; V: TRBV7-2; size: NA; length: 15; J: TRBJ2-1; DNA: TGTGCCAGCAGCTCGGGCGGGACTAGAGTCATCGGGCAGTTCTTC; CDR3: CASSSGGTRVIGQFF
D: TRBD2; V: TRBV2; size: NA; length: 15; J: TRBJ2-5; DNA: TGTGCCAGCAGTGGGGGCGGGGGGGCCGTTACGGCCCAGTACTTC; CDR3: CASSGGGGAVTAQYF
D: TRBD1; V: TRBV19; size: NA; length: 15; J: TRBJ1-1; DNA: TGTGCCAGTAGTATGGACAGGGAACTATGGACTGAAGCTTTCTTT; CDR3: CASSMDRELWTEAFF
D: NA; V: TRBV7-2; size: NA; length: 14; J: TRBJ2-7; DNA: TGTGCCAGCAGCATAGGAATAACAGACTACGAGCAGTACTTC; CDR3: CASSIGITDYEQYF
D: TRBD2; V: TRBV6-2/TRBV6-3; size: few; length: 17; J: TRBJ2-2; DNA: TGTGCCAGCAGTCCCTATCGAGCGGGAGGTAACACCGGGGAGCTGTTTTTT; CDR3: CASSPYRAGGNTGELFF
D: TRBD1; V: TRBV7-8; size: NA; length: 17; J: TRBJ1-3; DNA: TGTGCCAGCAGCTTAAAAACAGGGGGGGTTACTGGAAACACCATATATTTT; CDR3: CASSLKTGGVTGNTIYF
D: TRBD2; V: TRBV5-6; size: NA; length: 15; J: TRBJ2-3; DNA: TGTGCCAGCAGTTCTAGCGGGAGACTCGCAGATACGCAGTATTTT; CDR3: CASSSSGRLADTQYF
D: NA; V: TRBV12-3/TRBV12-4; size: NA; length: 12; J: TRBJ2-5; DNA: TGTGCCAGCAGTTTGGGCCAAGAGACCCAGTACTTC; CDR3: CASSLGQETQYF
D: NA; V: TRBV19; size: NA; length: 14; J: TRBJ2-1; DNA: TGTGCCAGTAGTATGGGACTTGCATACAATGAGCAGTTCTTC; CDR3: CASSMGLAYNEQFF
D: NA; V: TRBV9; size: NA; length: 16; J: TRBJ1-1; DNA: TGTGCCAGCAGCGTAGTTGCAGATGGCAGTCTGACTGAAGCTTTCTTT; CDR3: CASSVVADGSLTEAFF
D: NA; V: TRBV7-9; size: NA; length: 14; J: TRBJ1-6; DNA: TGTGCCAGCAGCTCGGACAGTTATAATTCACCCCTCCACTTT; CDR3: CASSSDSYNSPLHF
D: NA; V: TRBV21-1; size: NA; length: 12; J: TRBJ2-6; DNA: TGTGCCAGCAGCGGCGGGGCCAACGTCCTGACTTTC; CDR3: CASSGGANVLTF
D: NA; V: TRBV10-3; size: once; length: 13; J: TRBJ1-1; DNA: TGTGCCATCGGGCCGCTTATGAACACTGAAGCTTTCTTT; CDR3: CAIGPLMNTEAFF
D: TRBD1; V: TRBV10-3; size: NA; length: 16; J: TRBJ1-6; DNA: TGTGCCATCAGTCCCGGACAGGGAAGGGGGAATTCACCCCTCCACTTT; CDR3: CAISPGQGRGNSPLHF
D: NA; V: TRBV28; size: NA; length: 14; J: TRBJ1-2; DNA: TGTGCCAGCAAACCTCAGGGAGCTGCCCGTGGCTACACCTTC; CDR3: CASKPQGAARGYTF
D: NA; V: TRBV11-1; size: NA; length: 15; J: TRBJ2-1; DNA: TGTGCCAGCAGCTTAGCTCGAACCCTTTACAATGAGCAGTTCTTC; CDR3: CASSLARTLYNEQFF
D: NA; V: TRBV11-1; size: NA; length: 13; J: TRBJ2-2; DNA: TGTGCCAGCAGCTTGAGGGTAGGCGGGGAGCTGTTTTTT; CDR3: CASSLRVGGELFF
D: TRBD2; V: TRBV11-2; size: NA; length: 15; J: TRBJ2-2; DNA: TGTGCCAGCAGCTTAGATTATGGGGGGGACGGGGAGCTGTTTTTT; CDR3: CASSLDYGGDGELFF
D: TRBD2; V: TRBV6-6; size: NA; length: 14; J: TRBJ2-5; DNA: TGTGCCAGCAGTTATAGCGGGGGAAGAGAGACCCAGTACTTC; CDR3: CASSYSGGRETQYF
D: TRBD2; V: TRBV13; size: NA; length: 18; J: TRBJ2-4; DNA: TGTGCCAGCAGCCAGAGGACTAGCCTCCCGGTGGCCAAAAACATTCAGTACTTC; CDR3: CASSQRTSLPVAKNIQYF
D: NA; V: TRBV30; size: NA; length: 11; J: TRBJ2-2; DNA: TGTGCTCTCGGGAGCACCGGGGAGCTGTTTTTT; CDR3: CALGSTGELFF
D: NA; V: TRBV5-8; size: few; length: 13; J: TRBJ2-5; DNA: TGTGCCAGCAGCTTGAGGGGCGGGGAGACCCAGTACTTC; CDR3: CASSLRGGETQYF
D: TRBD1; V: TRBV4-3; size: once; length: 15; J: TRBJ2-5; DNA: TGCGCCAGCAGCCACGACAGGGGGCGCGAAGAGACCCAGTACTTC; CDR3: CASSHDRGREETQYF
D: TRBD1; V: TRBV28; size: NA; length: 18; J: TRBJ1-6; DNA: TGTGCCAGCAGTTTAATGAGGGGGCCCCAGGGTATGAATTCACCCCTCCACTTT; CDR3: CASSLMRGPQGMNSPLHF
D: TRBD1; V: TRBV11-3; size: NA; length: 15; J: TRBJ2-2; DNA: TGTGCCAGCAGCCCCCGGACAGGGGTCACCGGGGAGCTGTTTTTT; CDR3: CASSPRTGVTGELFF
D: NA; V: TRBV5-1; size: NA; length: 15; J: TRBJ2-5; DNA: TGCGCCAGCAGCTTGGTCGGTTTTTTAGGAGAGACCCAGTACTTC; CDR3: CASSLVGFLGETQYF
D: TRBD2; V: TRBV18; size: few; length: 19; J: TRBJ2-1; DNA: TGTGCCAGCTCACCCACTCTAGCGGGAGGCTCCGAGCCCTACAATGAGCAGTTCTTC; CDR3: CASSPTLAGGSEPYNEQFF
D: TRBD1; V: TRBV5-1; size: few; length: 15; J: TRBJ1-3; DNA: TGCGCCAGCAGCTCGGGACAGGCCTCTGGAAACACCATATATTTT; CDR3: CASSSGQASGNTIYF
D: NA; V: TRBV4-3; size: once; length: 15; J: TRBJ2-7; DNA: TGCGCCAGCAGCCAAGAGGCAGAGGTTTCCTACGAGCAGTACTTC; CDR3: CASSQEAEVSYEQYF
D: TRBD2; V: TRBV7-2; size: NA; length: 16; J: TRBJ2-1; DNA: TGTGCCAGCAGCCCCTCCGGGACTAGCGGATACAATGAGCAGTTCTTC; CDR3: CASSPSGTSGYNEQFF
D: TRBD1; V: TRBV5-1; size: NA; length: 15; J: TRBJ2-1; DNA: TGCGCCAGCAGCTATGACGACAGGGCCCACAATGAGCAGTTCTTC; CDR3: CASSYDDRAHNEQFF
D: TRBD2; V: TRBV28; size: once; length: 15; J: TRBJ2-7; DNA: TGTGCCAGCAGTTCGTCGGCTAGCGGGAGGTTCGAGCAGTACTTC; CDR3: CASSSSASGRFEQYF
D: TRBD1; V: TRBV7-9; size: few; length: 18; J: TRBJ2-1; DNA: TGTGCCAGCAGCTCCGTGTACGACAGGGCAGTGACCTACAATGAGCAGTTCTTC; CDR3: CASSSVYDRAVTYNEQFF
D: NA; V: TRBV7-6; size: few; length: 14; J: TRBJ2-3; DNA: TGTGCCAGCAGCCCGAGGCAGGGAAGGGATACGCAGTATTTT; CDR3: CASSPRQGRDTQYF
D: NA; V: TRBV3-1/TRBV3-2; size: few; length: 12; J: TRBJ2-5; DNA: TGTGCCAGGATCGGCAGCCAAGAGACCCAGTACTTC; CDR3: CARIGSQETQYF
D: NA; V: TRBV6-5; size: NA; length: 13; J: TRBJ1-1; DNA: TGTGCCAGCAGACCTCCAAGCAACACTGAAGCTTTCTTT; CDR3: CASRPPSNTEAFF
D: NA; V: TRBV3-1/TRBV3-2; size: NA; length: 18; J: TRBJ1-1; DNA: TGTGCCAGCAGCCACGCCCCGGGTCAGGAAGATATGAACACTGAAGCTTTCTTT; CDR3: CASSHAPGQEDMNTEAFF
D: TRBD1; V: TRBV28; size: once; length: 16; J: TRBJ1-2; DNA: TGTGCCAGCAGTTTAACCGAAAATCAGGGGGCCTATGGCTACACCTTC; CDR3: CASSLTENQGAYGYTF
D: TRBD1; V: TRBV6-5; size: NA; length: 15; J: TRBJ1-6; DNA: TGTGCCAGCAGTTACTCGCAGGGGGCTAATTCACCCCTCCACTTT; CDR3: CASSYSQGANSPLHF
D: TRBD1; V: TRBV10-2; size: NA; length: 19; J: TRBJ1-1; DNA: TGCGCCAGCAGTCTAGACAGGGCCTCGATTAAACGCATGAACACTGAAGCTTTCTTT; CDR3: CASSLDRASIKRMNTEAFF
D: NA; V: TRBV4-3; size: NA; length: 16; J: TRBJ1-6; DNA: TGCGCCAGCAGCCAAGAATTACCAGGGCGCGGTTCACCCCTCCACTTT; CDR3: CASSQELPGRGSPLHF
D: NA; V: TRBV9; size: NA; length: 16; J: TRBJ1-3; DNA: TGTGCCAGCAGCGTAGCTTTGAGTGAGTCGGGAAACACCATATATTTT; CDR3: CASSVALSESGNTIYF
D: TRBD2; V: TRBV19; size: NA; length: 15; J: TRBJ2-5; DNA: TGTGCCACTCGCAGGACTAGCGGGGGCCAAGAGACCCAGTACTTC; CDR3: CATRRTSGGQETQYF
D: TRBD1; V: TRBV7-9; size: NA; length: 13; J: TRBJ1-1; DNA: TGTGCCAGCAGCTTAATCAGGGGACAGCAAGCTTTCTTT; CDR3: CASSLIRGQQAFF
D: TRBD1; V: TRBV9; size: NA; length: 16; J: TRBJ2-6; DNA: TGTGCCAGCAGCGTTGGTGGAGGCACAGGGGTCAACGTCCTGACTTTC; CDR3: CASSVGGGTGVNVLTF
D: NA; V: TRBV6-4; size: NA; length: 13; J: TRBJ2-1; DNA: TGTGCCAGCAGTGTCGGACCTTACAATGAGCAGTTCTTC; CDR3: CASSVGPYNEQFF
D: NA; V: TRBV18; size: NA; length: 22; J: TRBJ2-4; DNA: TGTGCCAGCTCACCAACCTCTTACGGCAGAGAGTCCTGGTCGGTAGGCAAAAACATTCAGTACTTC; CDR3: CASSPTSYGRESWSVGKNIQYF
D: NA; V: TRBV7-2; size: NA; length: 15; J: TRBJ1-5; DNA: TGTGCCAGCAGCTTAAGACGGGGTAGCAATCAGCCCCAGCATTTT; CDR3: CASSLRRGSNQPQHF
D: NA; V: TRBV5-1; size: NA; length: 12; J: TRBJ2-2; DNA: TGCGCCAGCAGCTTCAGAACCGGGGAGCTGTTTTTT; CDR3: CASSFRTGELFF
D: TRBD1; V: TRBV5-1; size: NA; length: 19; J: TRBJ2-2; DNA: TGCGCCAGCAGCCCGGGACAGGGGAGTACGGGCCTCCTAGGCGGGGAGCTGTTTTTT; CDR3: CASSPGQGSTGLLGGELFF
D: TRBD2; V: TRBV2; size: NA; length: 13; J: TRBJ2-3; DNA: TGTGCCAGCACCCGGGACTACACAGATACGCAGTATTTT; CDR3: CASTRDYTDTQYF
D: NA; V: TRBV15; size: NA; length: 16; J: TRBJ2-1; DNA: TGTGCCACCAGCAGAGAAACTCCGGAGGGGTGGGGGGAGCAGTTCTTC; CDR3: CATSRETPEGWGEQFF
D: TRBD2; V: TRBV11-3; size: NA; length: 16; J: TRBJ2-3; DNA: TGTGCCAGCAGCCCAGGGACTAGCGGGAGGGCAGATACGCAGTATTTT; CDR3: CASSPGTSGRADTQYF
D: NA; V: TRBV4-3; size: NA; length: 16; J: TRBJ1-1; DNA: TGCGCCAGCAGCCCCCGCCGGGCGGGCTCGAACACTGAAGCTTTCTTT; CDR3: CASSPRRAGSNTEAFF
D: NA; V: TRBV23-1; size: NA; length: 18; J: TRBJ2-3; DNA: TGCGCCAGCAGGCGTCGCACGGACTCGGCCTCAAATACAGATACGCAGTATTTT; CDR3: CASRRRTDSASNTDTQYF
D: NA; V: TRBV24-1; size: NA; length: 14; J: TRBJ2-7; DNA: TGTGCCACCAGTGATTTAAGGGGGGGGAACGAGCAGTACTTC; CDR3: CATSDLRGGNEQYF
D: NA; V: TRBV18; size: NA; length: 13; J: TRBJ1-1; DNA: TGTGCCAGCTCACCACCGGGTCCTGGAGAAGCTTTCTTT; CDR3: CASSPPGPGEAFF